This is a list of T cell receptor beta chains from one sample in a study of T cells in Graves' hyperthyroidism and ophthalmopathy. MiXCR was run by TCRdb on the multiplex PCR reads, yielding one entry per CDR3 protein. The sample lists fewer than 750,000 distinct CDR3 sequences, more than 45% occurring once. Sequenced: peripheral blood or thyroid tissue (not recorded which). The receptors originated from a woman under 30 with Graves' hyperthyroidism. The CDR3 runs from the conserved cysteine through the conserved F or W. D genes are given only for firm matches. For some rows the clone size is stated as once, few or many, or as a class when expanded; others skip it.

V: TRBV7-2; size: many; J: TRBJ1-1; D: .; DNA: TGTGCCAGCAGCTTAGAGGGTAGCACTGAAGCTTTCTTT; CDR3: CASSLEGSTEAFF
V: TRBV7-8; size: .; J: TRBJ1-5; D: .; DNA: TGTGCCAGCATCCTTCTCAGGGCCCAGCATTTT; CDR3: CASILLRAQHF
V: TRBV5-5; size: many; J: TRBJ1-5; D: .; DNA: TGTGCCAGCAGCTTGGAGGCTAGCAATCAGCCCCAGCATTTT; CDR3: CASSLEASNQPQHF
V: TRBV19; size: .; J: TRBJ1-1; D: .; DNA: TGTGCCAGTAGGACGGGGGGAGGGAACACTGAAGCTTTCTTT; CDR3: CASRTGGGNTEAFF
V: TRBV29-1; size: .; J: TRBJ2-7; D: TRBD1; DNA: TGCAGCGAGACCGGGACAGTCGAGCAGTACTTC; CDR3: CSETGTVEQYF
V: TRBV12-3/TRBV12-4; size: many; J: TRBJ1-2; D: .; DNA: TGTGCCAGCAGGGACAGTAATTATAACTATGGCTACACCTTC; CDR3: CASRDSNYNYGYTF
V: TRBV29-1; size: .; J: TRBJ2-5; D: .; DNA: TGTGCCAGCAGCGAAGACTACCTAGAAGAGACCCAGTACTTC; CDR3: CASSEDYLEETQYF
V: TRBV11-2; size: .; J: TRBJ2-3; D: TRBD2; DNA: TGTGCCAGCAGCCCAACTAGCGGGACGTCAGATACGCAGTATTTT; CDR3: CASSPTSGTSDTQYF
V: TRBV20-1; size: .; J: TRBJ1-2; D: .; DNA: TGCAGTGCTCTACAGGGAAACTATGGCTACACCTTC; CDR3: CSALQGNYGYTF
V: TRBV5-4; size: many; J: TRBJ2-7; D: TRBD1; DNA: TGTGCCAGCAGCTCGGACAGGGCCGAGCAGTACTTC; CDR3: CASSSDRAEQYF
V: TRBV7-8; size: .; J: TRBJ2-7; D: TRBD2; DNA: TGTGCCAGCAGCAGGACTAGCGGGAGAAACTACGAGCAGTACTTC; CDR3: CASSRTSGRNYEQYF
V: TRBV2; size: few; J: TRBJ2-1; D: TRBD1; DNA: TGTGCCAGCACCCGGGACAGGGGGCAGGATGAGCAGTTCTTC; CDR3: CASTRDRGQDEQFF
V: TRBV29-1; size: once; J: TRBJ1-5; D: TRBD1; DNA: TGCAGCGTTGTTCCAGGGGGCGTCATTCAGCCCCAGCATTTT; CDR3: CSVVPGGVIQPQHF
V: TRBV19; size: many; J: TRBJ1-1; D: .; DNA: TGTGCCAGTAGTCTCCAACCTTCGGCGAATGGGGACACTGAAGCTTTCTTT; CDR3: CASSLQPSANGDTEAFF
V: TRBV2; size: .; J: TRBJ2-5; D: TRBD2; DNA: TGTGCCAGCACTTCTAGCGGGAGTTCATGGGAGACCCAGTACTTC; CDR3: CASTSSGSSWETQYF
V: TRBV10-3; size: .; J: TRBJ1-5; D: .; DNA: TGTGCCATCAGTCCCCGGTCCCAGCATTTT; CDR3: CAISPRSQHF
V: TRBV12-5; size: many; J: TRBJ2-2; D: .; DNA: TGTGCTAGTGGTTTGGTACTTGGGGAGCTGTTTTTT; CDR3: CASGLVLGELFF
V: TRBV29-1; size: many; J: TRBJ2-7; D: .; DNA: TGCAGCATTAAACCGGGACACACTGACTACGAGCAGTACTTC; CDR3: CSIKPGHTDYEQYF
V: TRBV7-3; size: .; J: TRBJ2-7; D: .; DNA: TGTGCCAGCAGCTTGGGGTCCGGTCCCGGGGAGCAGTACTTC; CDR3: CASSLGSGPGEQYF
V: TRBV24-1; size: .; J: TRBJ1-2; D: .; DNA: TGTGCCACCAGTGATTGGCAGGGTCATGGCTACACCTTC; CDR3: CATSDWQGHGYTF
V: TRBV2; size: .; J: TRBJ2-7; D: .; DNA: TGTGCCAGCAGTGCGATTAGCGACGAGCAGTACTTC; CDR3: CASSAISDEQYF
V: TRBV20-1; size: few; J: TRBJ2-3; D: TRBD2; DNA: TGCAGTGCTAGAGGACTAGCGGGAGAGGATACGCAGTATTTT; CDR3: CSARGLAGEDTQYF
V: TRBV7-2; size: many; J: TRBJ2-5; D: .; DNA: TGTGCCAGCAGCTTAGTCCGGGGCGGGGAGACCCAGTACTTC; CDR3: CASSLVRGGETQYF
V: TRBV7-2; size: .; J: TRBJ1-2; D: .; DNA: TGTGCCAGCAGCAATGGTGAGCTCTATGGCTACACCTTC; CDR3: CASSNGELYGYTF
V: TRBV7-9; size: .; J: TRBJ2-1; D: .; DNA: TGTGCCAGCAACGGACAAAGCTCCTACAATGAGCAGTTCTTC; CDR3: CASNGQSSYNEQFF
V: TRBV7-8; size: .; J: TRBJ2-2; D: TRBD2; DNA: TGTGCCAGCAGCCGCCCGACGGGAGGGGATGAGCTGTTTTTT; CDR3: CASSRPTGGDELFF
V: TRBV10-3; size: many; J: TRBJ1-2; D: TRBD1; DNA: TGTGCCATCAGTGATTCCGGGACAGACCCTAACTATGGCTACACCTTC; CDR3: CAISDSGTDPNYGYTF
V: TRBV12-3/TRBV12-4; size: many; J: TRBJ2-5; D: TRBD2; DNA: TGTGCCAGCAGTCCCAACCCAGGACTAGCGGGAGGAGAGACCCAGTACTTC; CDR3: CASSPNPGLAGGETQYF
V: TRBV27; size: few; J: TRBJ1-1; D: TRBD1; DNA: TGTGCCAGCAGTCTTAGACAGGGATGGACTGAAGCTTTCTTT; CDR3: CASSLRQGWTEAFF
V: TRBV19; size: many; J: TRBJ1-2; D: TRBD1; DNA: TGTGCCAGTAGTCAACAGGGGGGCTATGGCTACACCTTC; CDR3: CASSQQGGYGYTF
V: TRBV27; size: .; J: TRBJ2-7; D: .; DNA: TGTGCCAGCAGTCGGGGCATTGTCTCCTACGAGCAGTACTTC; CDR3: CASSRGIVSYEQYF
V: TRBV20-1; size: .; J: TRBJ1-1; D: .; DNA: TGCAGTGCTACTACAGGGACGACTAATCTTAACACTGAAGCTTTCTTT; CDR3: CSATTGTTNLNTEAFF
V: TRBV20-1; size: .; J: TRBJ1-1; D: .; DNA: TGCAGTGCTAGAGATACAGGGAGATTGGGGACTGAAGCTTTCTTT; CDR3: CSARDTGRLGTEAFF
V: TRBV7-6; size: .; J: TRBJ1-3; D: .; DNA: TGTGGCTCTGGAAACACCATATATTTT; CDR3: CGSGNTIYF
V: TRBV20-1; size: many; J: TRBJ2-2; D: .; DNA: TGCAGTGCTATGGGACTGAACACCGGGGAGCTGTTTTTT; CDR3: CSAMGLNTGELFF
V: TRBV6-5; size: .; J: TRBJ1-1; D: TRBD1; DNA: TGTGCCAGCAGTCGGACAGGGGACAGGGGTTCGGACACTGAAGCTTTCTTT; CDR3: CASSRTGDRGSDTEAFF
V: TRBV14; size: .; J: TRBJ1-2; D: TRBD1; DNA: TGTGCCAGCAGCCCAAAACCTAGGGCAGGGGGGTACTATGGCTACACCTTC; CDR3: CASSPKPRAGGYYGYTF
V: TRBV10-3; size: .; J: TRBJ1-1; D: .; DNA: .; CDR3: CAICSAPPVATMNTEAFF
V: TRBV20-1; size: few; J: TRBJ2-1; D: .; DNA: TGCAGTGCTCCGACTCTTTTTAGGCAGTTCTTC; CDR3: CSAPTLFRQFF
V: TRBV7-6; size: .; J: TRBJ2-5; D: TRBD2; DNA: TGTGCCAGCAGCTCTTTCCCTAATGCTAGCGGGAGGGCAGGGCAAGAGACCCAGTACTTC; CDR3: CASSSFPNASGRAGQETQYF
V: TRBV29-1; size: many; J: TRBJ2-6; D: .; DNA: TGCAGCGTTGACGGGCAGGACGGGGCCAACGTCCTGACTTTC; CDR3: CSVDGQDGANVLTF
V: TRBV7-9; size: .; J: TRBJ2-5; D: .; DNA: TGTGCCAGCAGCTTATCCTCGGCTAATCGAGAGCCCCAGTACTTC; CDR3: CASSLSSANREPQYF
V: TRBV20-1; size: .; J: TRBJ2-3; D: .; DNA: TGCAGTGCTAGCCCTTGGGACAGCACAGATACGCAGTATTTT; CDR3: CSASPWDSTDTQYF
V: TRBV19; size: many; J: TRBJ1-1; D: .; DNA: TGTGCCAGTGCGGGACTTATGAACACTGAAGCTTTCTTT; CDR3: CASAGLMNTEAFF
V: TRBV6-2/TRBV6-3; size: .; J: TRBJ1-1; D: .; DNA: TGTGCCAGCAGTTACTTCCCAGGGGAACCCCCTGAAGCTTTCTTT; CDR3: CASSYFPGEPPEAFF
V: TRBV9; size: .; J: TRBJ1-4; D: TRBD1; DNA: TGTGCCAGCAGCGTCGACAGGGAAGCTAATGAAAAACTGTTTTTT; CDR3: CASSVDREANEKLFF
V: TRBV14; size: many; J: TRBJ1-2; D: .; DNA: TGTGCCAGCAGCCAAGATCTGGGCAGGGACTATGGCTACACCTTC; CDR3: CASSQDLGRDYGYTF
V: TRBV20-1; size: .; J: TRBJ2-7; D: .; DNA: TGCAGTGCTAGACAGGGCGGCAGCTCCTACGAGCAGTACTTC; CDR3: CSARQGGSSYEQYF
V: TRBV7-8; size: .; J: TRBJ1-4; D: TRBD1; DNA: TGTGCCAGCAGAACAGGGGTTGAAAAACTGTTTTTT; CDR3: CASRTGVEKLFF
V: TRBV7-8; size: medium-sized; J: TRBJ2-7; D: .; DNA: TGTGCCAGCGCGGCCCGATCTCCGCGGGCCTACGAGCAGTACTTC; CDR3: CASAARSPRAYEQYF
V: TRBV5-4; size: .; J: TRBJ1-1; D: .; DNA: TGTGCCAGCAGCTTGGGGGGCATTGACACTGAAGCTTTCTTT; CDR3: CASSLGGIDTEAFF